One sample yielded the 9 T cell receptor beta chains listed below, sequenced in a study of shared clonotypes between healthy human individuals. TCRdb's copy holds only in-frame clones and misses some; the assay was immunoSEQ multiplex PCR. Here the sample spans about 470,000 clones, around 75% being singletons. Sequenced input: PBMCs. The receptor set was obtained from a middle-aged woman in good health. Some clones in this sample may be carry-over from other donors' samples.

The chain couples TRBV10-3 to TRBJ2-1, with D unresolved. V dropped 3 bases and J dropped 9 bases, with 6 bases sitting between them. This CDR3 is 11 amino acids long. Per germline, CDR1 ENHRY and CDR2 SYGVKD. CDR3 nucleotides: TGTGCCATCAGTGATGGTATTGAGCAGTTCTTC. Its protein product is CAISDGIEQFF.

In this sample, this clone turned up once. The chain links TRBV5-5 to TRBJ2-2; D may be TRBD1 (5 bases). Per germline, CDR1 SGHKS and CDR2 YYEKEE (reference sequence). There are 14 residues in the CDR3. Trimming left V 6 bases short and J 3 bases short, with 12 bases between. In DNA, the CDR3 is TGTGCCAGCATCCGGGTAGGGGACACCGGGGAGCTGTTTTTT. Protein sequence: CASIRVGDTGELFF.

The genes are TRBV7-3 and TRBJ2-3; D not certain. CDR3 length: 14 amino acids. Germline CDR1 reads SGHTA; CDR2 reads FQGTGA. V lost 5 bases and J lost 0, with 9 bases in between. CDR3 sequence reads: CASSPAHSTDTQYF. CDR3 DNA: TGTGCCAGCAGCCCCGCCCACAGCACAGATACGCAGTATTTT.

This clone was detected a few times. The J gene is TRBJ2-7, the V gene TRBV16; 11 positions match TRBD2. Germline V CDR1 and CDR2: KGHSY, FQNENV. Trimming cost V 3 bases and J 3 bases; bases outside gene matches: 7. This CDR3 contains 16 residues. CDR3 residues: CASSQETGTSGYEQYF. In DNA form, the CDR3 reads TGTGCCAGCAGCCAGGAGACCGGGACTAGCGGCTACGAGCAGTACTTC. Full variable domain (outside the CDR3, taken from reference TRBV16 and TRBJ2-7): GEEVAQTPKHLVRGEGQKAKLYCAPIKGHSYVFWYQQVLKNEFKFLISFQNENVFDETGMPKERFSAKCLPNSPCSLEIQATKLEDSAVYFCASSQETGTSGYEQYFGPGTRLTVT.

This chain uses TRBV28 with TRBJ1-2; 7 bases align to TRBD1. Per the germline V gene, CDR1 is MDHEN and CDR2 is SYDVKM. The J segment lost 2 bases and the V segment lost 3 bases, leaving 6 bases of the junction unmatched. The CDR3 contains 15 residues. The CDR3 sequence: CASSFARGGNYGYTF. CDR3 sequence (DNA): TGTGCCAGCAGTTTCGCCAGGGGGGGAAACTATGGCTACACCTTC.

The V gene is TRBV5-6, the J gene TRBJ2-7; D is ambiguous. Germline CDR1 SGHDT, CDR2 YYEEEE. V lost 4 bases and J 6 bases, leaving 17 bases between the germline ends. The CDR3 covers 14 residues. As DNA, the CDR3 is TGTGCCAGCAGCCTAGGTGGTAGGGCTCCCGAGCAGTACTTC. The encoded protein is CASSLGGRAPEQYF.

The chain is built from TRBV10-3 and TRBJ2-2; 11 nucleotides line up with TRBD2. Per germline, CDR1 ENHRY and CDR2 SYGVKD. J lost 5 bases, V lost 3 bases, and 5 bases had no gene match. The CDR3 totals 16 residues. CDR3 protein: CAISDPSGRTTGELFF. The CDR3 DNA reads as TGTGCCATCAGTGATCCTAGCGGGAGGACAACCGGGGAGCTGTTTTTT.

This clone is termed medium-sized. This chain uses TRBV10-1 with TRBJ2-1; D is tentatively TRBD1 or TRBD2 (6 bases each). The CDR3 is 13 residues long. In germline, CDR1 is WNHNN, CDR2 SYGVQD (reference sequence). V lost 3 bases and J 4 bases, leaving 7 bases between the germline ends. CDR3 residues: CASSEGGYNEQFF. The CDR3 DNA sequence: TGCGCCAGCAGTGAAGGGGGGTACAATGAGCAGTTCTTC.

This clone was counted between two and nine times. This chain links TRBV5-1 with TRBJ1-2; D unresolved. From germline, CDR1 is SGHRS and CDR2 YFSETQ. V gave up 4 bases and J gave up 3 bases, with 7 bases separating them. The CDR3 loop spans 12 amino acids. The CDR3 sequence: CASSTTDYGYTF. DNA of the CDR3: TGCGCCAGCAGCACCACGGACTATGGCTACACCTTC.